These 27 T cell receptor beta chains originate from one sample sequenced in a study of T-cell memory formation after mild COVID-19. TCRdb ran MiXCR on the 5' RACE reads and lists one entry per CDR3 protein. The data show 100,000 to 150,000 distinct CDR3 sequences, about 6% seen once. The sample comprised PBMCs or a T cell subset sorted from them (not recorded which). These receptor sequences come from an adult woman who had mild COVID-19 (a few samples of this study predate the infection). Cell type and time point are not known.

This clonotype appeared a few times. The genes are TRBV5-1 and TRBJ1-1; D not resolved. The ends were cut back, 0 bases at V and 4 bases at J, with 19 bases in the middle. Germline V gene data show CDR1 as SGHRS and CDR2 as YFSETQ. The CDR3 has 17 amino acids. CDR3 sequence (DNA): TGCGCCAGCAGCTTGGCCGGACCGGGCCCTCGGGGCACTGAAGCTTTCTTT. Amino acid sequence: CASSLAGPGPRGTEAFF. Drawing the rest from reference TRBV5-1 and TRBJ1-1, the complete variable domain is KAGVTQTPRYLIKTRGQQVTLSCSPISGHRSVSWYQQTPGQGLQFLFEYFSETQRNKGNFPGRFSGRQFSNSRSEMNVSTLELGDSALYLCASSLAGPGPRGTEAFFGQGTRLTVV.

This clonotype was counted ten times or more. DNA of the CDR3: TGCAGTGCTGGGACTAGCGGGAGTCGGTACGAGCAGTACTTC. Residues: CSAGTSGSRYEQYF. V gene TRBV20-1 combines with J gene TRBJ2-7; 14 bases are shared with TRBD2. The J segment lost 4 bases and the V segment lost 5 bases, leaving 4 bases of the junction unmatched. Germline V lookup: CDR1 DFQATT, CDR2 SNEGSKA (reference sequence). The CDR3 consists of 14 residues.

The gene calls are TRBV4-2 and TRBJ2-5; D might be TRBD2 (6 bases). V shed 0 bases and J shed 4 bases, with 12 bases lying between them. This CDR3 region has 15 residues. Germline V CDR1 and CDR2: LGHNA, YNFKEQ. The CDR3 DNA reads TGTGCCAGCAGCCAAGATCGTTTGGGGGGAGAGACCCAGTACTTC. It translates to CASSQDRLGGETQYF.

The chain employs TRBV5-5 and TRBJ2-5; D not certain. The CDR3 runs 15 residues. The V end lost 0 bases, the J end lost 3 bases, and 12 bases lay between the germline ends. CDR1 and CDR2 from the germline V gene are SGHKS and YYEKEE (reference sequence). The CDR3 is CASSLENVLKETQYF. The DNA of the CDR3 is TGTGCCAGCAGCTTGGAAAACGTCTTAAAAGAGACCCAGTACTTC.

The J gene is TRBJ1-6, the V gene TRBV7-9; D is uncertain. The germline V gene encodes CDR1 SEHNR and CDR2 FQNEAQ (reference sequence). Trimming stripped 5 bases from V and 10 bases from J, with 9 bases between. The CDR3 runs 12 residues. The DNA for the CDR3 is TGTGCCAGCAGCCGGGCGGTATCACCCCTCCACTTT. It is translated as CASSRAVSPLHF.

The CDR3 loop reads CASSLDGGLRSHEQFF. The CDR3 nucleotides are TGTGCCAGCAGCTTAGATGGGGGACTAAGATCGCATGAGCAGTTCTTC. The rearrangement uses TRBV11-2 and TRBJ2-1; TRBD2 agrees at 7 bases. Germline V gene lookup returns CDR1 SGHAT and CDR2 FQNNGV. CDR3 length: 16 residues. The trim removed 0 bases at V and 8 bases at J, leaving 10 bases unmatched. Together with reference TRBV11-2 and TRBJ2-1, the CDR3 gives the full variable domain: EAGVAQSPRYKIIEKRQSVAFWCNPISGHATLYWYQQILGQGPKLLIQFQNNGVVDDSQLPKDRFSAERLKGVDSTLKIQPAKLEDSAVYLCASSLDGGLRSHEQFFGPGTRLTVL.

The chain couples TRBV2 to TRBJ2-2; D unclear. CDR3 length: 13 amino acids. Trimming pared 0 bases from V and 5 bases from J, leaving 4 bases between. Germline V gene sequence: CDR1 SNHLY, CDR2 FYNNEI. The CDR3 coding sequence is TGTGCCAGCAGTGAAGCGCTTACCGGGGAGCTGTTTTTT. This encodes CASSEALTGELFF.

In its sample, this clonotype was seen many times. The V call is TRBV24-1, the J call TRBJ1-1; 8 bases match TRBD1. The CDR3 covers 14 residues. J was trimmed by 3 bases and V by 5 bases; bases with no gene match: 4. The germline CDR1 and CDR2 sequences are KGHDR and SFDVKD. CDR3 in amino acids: CATSALDRDTEAFF. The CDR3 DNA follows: TGTGCCACCAGTGCCCTGGACAGGGACACTGAAGCTTTCTTT.

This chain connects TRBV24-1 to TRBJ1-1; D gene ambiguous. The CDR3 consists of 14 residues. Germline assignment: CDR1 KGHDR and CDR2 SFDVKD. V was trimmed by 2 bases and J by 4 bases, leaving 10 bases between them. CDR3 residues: CATSDSRRFTEAFF. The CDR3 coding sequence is TGTGCCACCAGTGATTCGCGACGTTTCACTGAAGCTTTCTTT.

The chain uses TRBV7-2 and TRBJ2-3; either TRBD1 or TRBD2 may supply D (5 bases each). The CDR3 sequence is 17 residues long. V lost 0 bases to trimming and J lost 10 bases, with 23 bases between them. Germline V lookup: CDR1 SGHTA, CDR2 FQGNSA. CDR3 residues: CASSLARASSPQGAQYF. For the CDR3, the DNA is TGTGCCAGCAGCTTAGCGCGAGCTAGTAGCCCCCAGGGAGCGCAGTATTTT.

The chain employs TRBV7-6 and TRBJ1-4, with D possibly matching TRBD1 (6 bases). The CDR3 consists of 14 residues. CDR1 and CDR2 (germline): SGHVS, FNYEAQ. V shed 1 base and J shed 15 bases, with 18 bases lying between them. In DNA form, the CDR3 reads TGTGCCAGCAGCTTAGGCCAACAGGGTGTTCTTTTGTTTTTT. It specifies CASSLGQQGVLLFF.

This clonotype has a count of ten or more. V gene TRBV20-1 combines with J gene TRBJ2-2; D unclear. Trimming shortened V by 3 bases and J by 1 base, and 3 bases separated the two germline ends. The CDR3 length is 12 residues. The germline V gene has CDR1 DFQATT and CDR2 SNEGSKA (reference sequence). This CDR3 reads CSASKNTGELFF. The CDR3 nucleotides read TGCAGTGCTAGTAAGAACACCGGGGAGCTGTTTTTT.

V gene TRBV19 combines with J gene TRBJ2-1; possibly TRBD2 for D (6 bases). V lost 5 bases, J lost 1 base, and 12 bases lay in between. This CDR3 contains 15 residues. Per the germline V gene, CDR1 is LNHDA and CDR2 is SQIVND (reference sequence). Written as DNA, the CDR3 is TGTGCCAGTAGTGACCGACTAGAGTCCTACAATGAGCAGTTCTTC. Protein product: CASSDRLESYNEQFF.

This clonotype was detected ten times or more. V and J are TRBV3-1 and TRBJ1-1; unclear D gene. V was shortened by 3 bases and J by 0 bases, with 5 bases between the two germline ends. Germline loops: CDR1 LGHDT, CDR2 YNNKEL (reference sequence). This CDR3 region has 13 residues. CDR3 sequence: CASSQSLNTEAFF. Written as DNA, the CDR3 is TGTGCCAGCAGCCAGTCCCTGAACACTGAAGCTTTCTTT.

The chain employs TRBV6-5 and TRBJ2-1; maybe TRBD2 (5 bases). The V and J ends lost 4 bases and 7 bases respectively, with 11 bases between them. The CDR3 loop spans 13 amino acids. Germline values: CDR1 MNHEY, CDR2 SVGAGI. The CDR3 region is CASSLEPGNEQFF. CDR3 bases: TGTGCCAGCAGTTTGGAACCGGGGAATGAGCAGTTCTTC.

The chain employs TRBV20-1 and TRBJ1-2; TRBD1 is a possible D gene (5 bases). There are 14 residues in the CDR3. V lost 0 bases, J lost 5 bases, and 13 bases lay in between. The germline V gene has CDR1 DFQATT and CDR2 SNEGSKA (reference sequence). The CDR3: CSARDWAGTYGYTF. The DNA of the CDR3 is TGCAGTGCTAGAGATTGGGCAGGGACGTATGGCTACACCTTC.

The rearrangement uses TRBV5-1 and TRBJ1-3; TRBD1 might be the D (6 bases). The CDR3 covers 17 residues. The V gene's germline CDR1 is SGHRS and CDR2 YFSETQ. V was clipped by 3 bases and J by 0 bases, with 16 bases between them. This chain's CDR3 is CASSSLPGQYSGNTIYF. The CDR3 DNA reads TGCGCCAGCAGCTCCCTACCCGGACAGTACTCTGGAAACACCATATATTTT.

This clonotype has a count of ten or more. The CDR3 bases are TGCAGCGTTGAAGGGGGGAAAGTTTACAATGAGCAGTTCTTC. Protein sequence: CSVEGGKVYNEQFF. V is TRBV29-1 and J is TRBJ2-1; possibly TRBD1 or TRBD2 for D (5 bases each). This CDR3 spans 14 amino acids. CDR1 and CDR2 (germline): SQVTM, ANQGSEA. The V gene lost 1 base and the J gene lost 4 bases, with 11 bases spanning the gap.

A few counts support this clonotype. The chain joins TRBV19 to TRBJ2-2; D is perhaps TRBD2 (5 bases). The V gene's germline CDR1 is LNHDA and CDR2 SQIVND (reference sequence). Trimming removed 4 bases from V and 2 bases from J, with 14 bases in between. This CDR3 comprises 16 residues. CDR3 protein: CASSTRGSVNTGELFF. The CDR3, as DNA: TGTGCCAGTAGTACTCGGGGTAGCGTTAACACCGGGGAGCTGTTTTTT.

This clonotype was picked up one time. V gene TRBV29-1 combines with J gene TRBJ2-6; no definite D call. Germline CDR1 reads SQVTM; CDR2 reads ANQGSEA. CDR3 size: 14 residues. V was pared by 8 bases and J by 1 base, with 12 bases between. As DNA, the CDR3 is TGCAGCACCCCGATGGGGTCTGGGGCCAACGTCCTGACTTTC. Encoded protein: CSTPMGSGANVLTF.

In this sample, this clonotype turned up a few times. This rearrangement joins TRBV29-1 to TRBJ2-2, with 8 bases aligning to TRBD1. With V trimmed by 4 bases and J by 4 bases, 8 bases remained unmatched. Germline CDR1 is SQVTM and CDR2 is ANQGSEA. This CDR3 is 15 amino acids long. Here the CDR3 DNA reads TGCAGCGTTGCCTGGGGGACAGGATCCACCGGGGAGCTGTTTTTT. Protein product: CSVAWGTGSTGELFF.

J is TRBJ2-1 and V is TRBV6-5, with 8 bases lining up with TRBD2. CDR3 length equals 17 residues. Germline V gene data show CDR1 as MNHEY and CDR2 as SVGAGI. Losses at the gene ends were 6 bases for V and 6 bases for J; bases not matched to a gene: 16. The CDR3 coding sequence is TGTGCCAGCAGCCCACTGGGGTTAGCGGGGACCCCCAATGAGCAGTTCTTC. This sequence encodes CASSPLGLAGTPNEQFF.

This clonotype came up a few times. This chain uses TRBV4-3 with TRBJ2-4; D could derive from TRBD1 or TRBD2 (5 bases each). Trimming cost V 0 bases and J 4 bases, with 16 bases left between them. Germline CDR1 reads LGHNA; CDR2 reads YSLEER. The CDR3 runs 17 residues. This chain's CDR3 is CASSQDSPRDGKNIQYF. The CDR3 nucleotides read TGCGCCAGCAGCCAAGATTCACCCCGGGACGGTAAAAACATTCAGTACTTC.

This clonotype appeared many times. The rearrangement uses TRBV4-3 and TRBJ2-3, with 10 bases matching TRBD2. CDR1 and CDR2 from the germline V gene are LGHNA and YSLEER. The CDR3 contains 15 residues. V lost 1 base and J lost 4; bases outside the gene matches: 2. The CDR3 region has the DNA TGCGCCAGCAGCCAAGCTAGCGGGAGAGCAGATACGCAGTATTTT. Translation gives CASSQASGRADTQYF.

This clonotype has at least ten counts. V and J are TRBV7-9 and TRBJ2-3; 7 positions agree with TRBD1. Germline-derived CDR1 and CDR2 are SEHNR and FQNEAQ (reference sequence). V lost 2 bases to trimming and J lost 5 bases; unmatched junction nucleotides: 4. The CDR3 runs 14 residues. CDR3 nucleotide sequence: TGTGCCAGCAGCTTAAGGGGGCCGGGAGATACGCAGTATTTT. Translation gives CASSLRGPGDTQYF.

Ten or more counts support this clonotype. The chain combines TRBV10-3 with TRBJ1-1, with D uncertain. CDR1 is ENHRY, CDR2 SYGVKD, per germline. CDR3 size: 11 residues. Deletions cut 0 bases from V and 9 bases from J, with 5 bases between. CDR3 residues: CAISESVQAFF. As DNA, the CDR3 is TGTGCCATCAGTGAGTCAGTCCAAGCTTTCTTT.

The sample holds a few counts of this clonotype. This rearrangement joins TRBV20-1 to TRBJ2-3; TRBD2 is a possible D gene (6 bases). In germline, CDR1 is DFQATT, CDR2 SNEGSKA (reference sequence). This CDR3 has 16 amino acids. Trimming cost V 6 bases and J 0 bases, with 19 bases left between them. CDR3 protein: CSADRRGLSSTDTQYF. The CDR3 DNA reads TGCAGTGCCGATCGACGGGGGTTATCTAGCACAGATACGCAGTATTTT.